The clone carrying this TCR beta chain came up a few times. The sample is drawn from a study of blood T cells in healthy people across ages. For the second PCR, which ran for 7 to 11 cycles, a sample-barcoded 5' primer and a J-beta primer mix were used. A template-switch adaptor with 12 random nucleotides tagged each cDNA molecule. TCRdb re-called the 5' RACE reads with MiXCR, one entry per CDR3 protein. The sample shows a few hundred thousand distinct CDR3 sequences, approximately 30% of them seen only once. This CDR3 is 15 amino acids long. V dropped 5 bases and J dropped 1; count of bases not matched to a gene: 8. Germline V CDR1 and CDR2: SQVTM, ANQGSEA.

Sequenced sample: blood. J is TRBJ2-3 and V is TRBV29-1; 8 nucleotides line up with TRBD2. The receptor's source is a woman in her 70s in good health. The DNA of the CDR3 is TGCAGCGTTCGGCCAATTAGCGGGGGCACAGATACGCAGTATTTT. It yields the protein CSVRPISGGTDTQYF.